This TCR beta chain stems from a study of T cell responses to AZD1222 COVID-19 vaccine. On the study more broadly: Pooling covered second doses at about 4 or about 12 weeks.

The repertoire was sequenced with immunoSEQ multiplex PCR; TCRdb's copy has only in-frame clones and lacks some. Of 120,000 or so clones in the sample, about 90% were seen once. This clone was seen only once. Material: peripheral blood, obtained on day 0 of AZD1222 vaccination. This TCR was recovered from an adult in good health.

DNA for the CDR3: TGCGCCAGCAGCTTTTTGGGGGGAACGACTGAAGCTTTCTTT. Encoded protein: CASSFLGGTTEAFF. The rearrangement joins TRBV5-1 to TRBJ1-1; perhaps TRBD1 as D (5 bases). Trimming cost V 2 bases and J 5 bases, with 13 bases left between them. The CDR3 runs 14 residues. Germline values: CDR1 SGHRS, CDR2 YFSETQ.